The 4 T cell receptor beta chains given below trace back to one sample, sequenced in a study of blood T cells in healthy people across ages. Next came a second PCR, run for 7 to 11 cycles, which used a sample-barcoded 5' primer along with a J-beta primer mix. TCRdb recomputed calls from the 5' RACE reads with MiXCR, one row per CDR3 protein. This sample has about 380,000 distinct CDR3 sequences; more than 45% occur once, and the top ten carry 45% to 60%. What was sequenced was blood. The receptors stem from a man aged 55 to 69 in good health.

This clonotype was detected ten times or more. The V and J genes are TRBV9 and TRBJ2-1; a weak D match, TRBD2 (6 bases). This CDR3 contains 13 residues. Trimming left V 0 bases short and J 9 bases short, with 10 bases between. The germline V gene encodes CDR1 SGDLS and CDR2 YYNGEE. The CDR3 sequence is CASSVGMEGEQFF. In DNA, the CDR3 is TGTGCCAGCAGCGTAGGAATGGAGGGTGAGCAGTTCTTC.

This chain joins TRBV3-1 and TRBJ2-5; TRBD1 might be the D (6 bases). Trimming pared 4 bases from V and 2 bases from J, leaving 20 bases between. CDR3 length: 17 amino acids. CDR1 is LGHDT and CDR2 is YNNKEL in the germline V gene (reference sequence). For the CDR3, the DNA is TGTGCCAGCAGCCGTGGGAAGGCAGGGGTTCCACAAGAGACCCAGTACTTC. This codes for CASSRGKAGVPQETQYF.

In this sample, this clonotype turned up a few times. V usage is TRBV5-1 and J usage is TRBJ2-2, with 7 bases lining up with TRBD1. The CDR3 extends over 14 amino acids. V was pared by 3 bases and J by 8 bases, with 7 bases of the junction left unmatched. Germline V gives CDR1 SGHRS, CDR2 YFSETQ. CDR3 coding DNA: TGCGCCAGCAGCTCGACAGGGTTTTCGGGGGAGCTGTTTTTT. It codes for CASSSTGFSGELFF.

The chain links TRBV20-1 to TRBJ2-7; D remains unclear. Germline V gives CDR1 DFQATT, CDR2 SNEGSKA (reference sequence). This CDR3 region has 11 residues. V was trimmed by 6 bases and J by 7 bases, leaving 13 bases between them. DNA for the CDR3: TGCAGTGCCCCTGATAGGTGGGAGCAGTACTTC. This translates into CSAPDRWEQYF.